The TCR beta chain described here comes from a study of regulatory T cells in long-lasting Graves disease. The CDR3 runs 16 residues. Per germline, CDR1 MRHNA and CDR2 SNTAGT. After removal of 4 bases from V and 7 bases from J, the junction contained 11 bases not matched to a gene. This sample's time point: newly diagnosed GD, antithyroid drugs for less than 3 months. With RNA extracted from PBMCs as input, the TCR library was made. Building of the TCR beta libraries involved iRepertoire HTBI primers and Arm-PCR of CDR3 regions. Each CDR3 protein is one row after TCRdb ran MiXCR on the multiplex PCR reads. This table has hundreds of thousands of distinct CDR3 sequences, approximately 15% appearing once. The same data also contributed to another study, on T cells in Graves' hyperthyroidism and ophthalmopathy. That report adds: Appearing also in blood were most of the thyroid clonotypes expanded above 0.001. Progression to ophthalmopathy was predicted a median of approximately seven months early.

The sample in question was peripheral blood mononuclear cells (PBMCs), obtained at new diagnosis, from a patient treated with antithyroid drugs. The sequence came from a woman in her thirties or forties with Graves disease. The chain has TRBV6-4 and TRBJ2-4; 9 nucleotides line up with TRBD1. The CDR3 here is CASSANSGTGSNIQYF. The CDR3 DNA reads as TGTGCCAGCAGTGCCAACTCCGGGACAGGGAGCAACATTCAGTACTTC.